This T cell receptor (beta chain) was captured by sequencing in a study of blood T cell repertoires in COVID-19. Study-wide context: PBMCs, B-cell-depleted T cells, or T cells were the source of the cDNA or gDNA that made up the material.

Cohorts were assigned according to the clinical history that participants reported. Recovered Cohort 3 donors showed two negative PCRs, clearance, or symptom resolution. V was trimmed by 0 bases and J by 0 bases, leaving 4 bases between them. CDR1 and CDR2 from the germline V gene are SGDLS and YYNGEE. CDR3 length equals 14 residues. The protocol was immunoSEQ multiplex PCR, while the TCRdb copy is restricted to in-frame clones and leaves out a portion. This table holds some 130,000 clones, more than 75% found once. V usage is TRBV9 and J usage is TRBJ2-1; D is unclear. This clonotype was obtained from a woman between 50 and 59 years old who had recovered from COVID-19. The material sequenced was PBMCs or T cells enriched from blood (not recorded which). This CDR3 reads CASSVGLSYNEQFF. CDR3 nucleotides: TGTGCCAGCAGCGTAGGACTCTCCTACAATGAGCAGTTCTTC. Based on the CDR3 plus reference TRBV9 and TRBJ2-1, the full variable domain is DSGVTQTPKHLITATGQRVTLRCSPRSGDLSVYWYQQSLDQGLQFLIQYYNGEERAKGNILERFSAQQFPDLHSELNLSSLELGDSALYFCASSVGLSYNEQFFGPGTRLTVL.